Listed below are T cell receptor beta chains from one sample, sequenced in a study of T-cell memory formation after mild COVID-19. Via MiXCR, TCRdb re-called the 5' RACE reads, giving one row per CDR3 protein. Among roughly 550,000 distinct CDR3 sequences, about a fifth were seen once, and the ten largest hold around 12%. The source material was PBMCs or a T cell subset sorted from them (not recorded which). The receptors shown here come from an adult woman who had mild COVID-19 (a few samples of this study predate the infection). Cell type and time point are not known. Both conserved end residues are part of each CDR3. A D gene is named only where the DNA matches it firmly. Rows may omit the clone size; those that give it use once, few, many or a size class.

>few|TRBV7-9|TRBJ2-3|TRBD2
TGTGCCAGCAGCTTCCTCTTGGCTAGCGGGACGGAAGACTACACAGATACGCAGTATTTT
CASSFLLASGTEDYTDTQYF
>few|TRBV2|TRBJ2-7|NA
TGTGCCAGCAGGGATCCGGAGAGCTCCTACGAGCAGTACTTC
CASRDPESSYEQYF
>NA|TRBV27|TRBJ2-5|TRBD1
TGTGCCAGCAGTCTGGGGACAGGGACTATCCTCTTC
CASSLGTGTILF
>NA|TRBV4-3|TRBJ2-5|TRBD2
TGCGCCAGCAGCCAAGACTGGGCGACTAGCGGCGTTAAAGAGACCCAGTACTTC
CASSQDWATSGVKETQYF
>few|TRBV7-2|TRBJ2-1|TRBD2
TGTGCCAGCAGCTTAGCCAGGTCCCCAGCGGGGTATGAGCAGTTCTTC
CASSLARSPAGYEQFF
>few|TRBV2|TRBJ1-1|NA
TGTGCCAGCAAAGGACAGAACACTGAAGCTTTCTTT
CASKGQNTEAFF
>NA|TRBV4-1|TRBJ2-5|TRBD2
TGCGCCAGCAGCCAAGTTGCCAGCGGGGGACAAGAGACCCAGTACTTC
CASSQVASGGQETQYF
>NA|TRBV7-6|TRBJ2-3|TRBD1
TGTGCCAGCAGCTCCTTGGGACAGGGATCCCGGGGGCAGTATTTT
CASSSLGQGSRGQYF
>few|TRBV5-1|TRBJ2-2|NA
TGCGCCAGCAGCTTGGCACAGGCGAACACCGGGGAGCTGTTTTTT
CASSLAQANTGELFF
>few|TRBV7-2|TRBJ1-5|NA
TGTGCCAGCAGCTCGAAACCGGACATAGGGCCCCAGCATTTT
CASSSKPDIGPQHF
>NA|TRBV19|TRBJ1-2|NA
TGTGCCAGTAGTATCGTGACCGGGGGCTACACCTTC
CASSIVTGGYTF
>NA|TRBV14|TRBJ2-3|NA
TGTGCCAGCAGCCAAGTACCATTATTGGGAGATACGCAGTATTTT
CASSQVPLLGDTQYF
>few|TRBV25-1|TRBJ2-3|NA
TGTGCCAGCAGTGAATCGGGTATAGATACGCAGTATTTT
CASSESGIDTQYF
>many|TRBV20-1|TRBJ2-4|NA
TGCAGTGCCATGACAGAAGTAGGAGGCATTCAGTACTTC
CSAMTEVGGIQYF
>few|TRBV27|TRBJ1-1|NA
TGTGCCAGCAGTTACTGGTCGAACACTGAAGCTTTCTTT
CASSYWSNTEAFF
>few|TRBV27|TRBJ2-3|TRBD2
TGTGCCAGCAGTCCCCCGGGGAGCGGGGGCACAGATACGAAGTATTTT
CASSPPGSGGTDTKYF
>NA|TRBV7-9|TRBJ2-7|TRBD2
TGTGCCAGCAGCTTACCTAGCGGGGGGGCCTACGAGCAGTACTTC
CASSLPSGGAYEQYF
>few|TRBV20-1|TRBJ2-5|TRBD2
TGCAGTGCTTCCTATCCGGGACTAGCGGAAGAGACCCAGTACTTC
CSASYPGLAEETQYF
>few|TRBV6-6|TRBJ2-3|NA
TGTGCCAGCAGCAGCGCCCCAGGGGTAGATACGCAGTATTTT
CASSSAPGVDTQYF
>few|TRBV5-6|TRBJ2-1|TRBD1
TGTGCCAGCAGCTGGACAGGGCCTTCCTACAATGAGCAGTTCTTC
CASSWTGPSYNEQFF
>NA|TRBV9|TRBJ1-2|NA
TGTGCCAGCAGCCCCCGACGGACGGGGATCGATGGCTACACCTTC
CASSPRRTGIDGYTF
>many|TRBV20-1|TRBJ2-1|TRBD1
TGCAGTGCTAGAGATTTGGTGACAGGGAAAAAGCAGTTCTTC
CSARDLVTGKKQFF
>NA|TRBV11-2|TRBJ2-7|TRBD2
TGTGCCAGCAGCTTAGCACTAGCGGAGGCATACGAGCAGTACTTC
CASSLALAEAYEQYF
>few|TRBV4-1|TRBJ2-3|NA
TGCGCCAGCAGCCCATGGGGGGCTCGGCTTCCCGGTCAGGTTAGCACAGATACGCAGTATTTT
CASSPWGARLPGQVSTDTQYF
>NA|TRBV7-7|TRBJ2-7|NA
TGTGCTAGCAGCAAGGAGGAGGGTGAGGGCTACGAGCAGTACTTC
CASSKEEGEGYEQYF
>NA|TRBV27|TRBJ2-1|NA
TGTGCCAGCAGTCCCTTCACTCACGGGGATGAGCAGTTCTTC
CASSPFTHGDEQFF
>NA|TRBV4-1|TRBJ2-7|TRBD2
TGCGCCAGCAGCCAAGGTGAGACTAGCGCCCTCTCCTACGAGCAGTACTTC
CASSQGETSALSYEQYF
>many|TRBV11-2|TRBJ2-1|NA
TGTGCCAGCCGATTGTACAATGAGCAGTTCTTC
CASRLYNEQFF
>few|TRBV5-5|TRBJ1-4|NA
TGTGCCAGCAGCTTGATTGAGGAAAAACTGTTTTTT
CASSLIEEKLFF
>many|TRBV25-1|TRBJ2-1|NA
TGTGCCAGCAGTGAATATGGAAACAGGGGGAGGGACAATGAGCAGTTCTTC
CASSEYGNRGRDNEQFF
>NA|TRBV25-1|TRBJ1-1|TRBD1
TGTGCCAGCAGTGTCTCAGGGGGCCCTGAAGCTTTCTTT
CASSVSGGPEAFF
>NA|TRBV11-2|TRBJ2-1|NA
TGTGCCAGCAGCAGAGACAGGTCCCTCATGGGGGATGAGCAGTTCTTC
CASSRDRSLMGDEQFF
>few|TRBV5-1|TRBJ2-5|TRBD2
TGCGCCAGCAGCTTGGAATCTAGCGGGTCATACCTCGGGGAGACCCAGTACTTC
CASSLESSGSYLGETQYF
>NA|TRBV6-2/TRBV6-3|TRBJ2-7|NA
TGTGCCAGCAGGGAGAAGCAGGCTGGGGAGCAGTACTTC
CASREKQAGEQYF
>few|TRBV7-2|TRBJ2-5|TRBD2
TGTGCCAGCAGGTTCGAGGGGCTAGCGGGAGACCCTGAGTACTTC
CASRFEGLAGDPEYF
>NA|TRBV7-8|TRBJ1-2|NA
TGTGCCAGCAGCGACCCCGGGCAGCCGGACTATGGCTACACCTTC
CASSDPGQPDYGYTF
>many|TRBV12-3/TRBV12-4|TRBJ2-2|TRBD2
TGTGCCAGCAGTTCCTTAGCGGGGGGATTGTCCGGGGAGCTGTTTTTT
CASSSLAGGLSGELFF
>many|TRBV7-6|TRBJ2-7|NA
TGTGCCAGCAGCTTAGCCAACTCCTACGAGCAGTACTTC
CASSLANSYEQYF
>NA|TRBV7-7|TRBJ2-5|NA
TGTGCTAGCAGCTCTCTGAGTCCCCCGGAGACCCAGTACTTC
CASSSLSPPETQYF